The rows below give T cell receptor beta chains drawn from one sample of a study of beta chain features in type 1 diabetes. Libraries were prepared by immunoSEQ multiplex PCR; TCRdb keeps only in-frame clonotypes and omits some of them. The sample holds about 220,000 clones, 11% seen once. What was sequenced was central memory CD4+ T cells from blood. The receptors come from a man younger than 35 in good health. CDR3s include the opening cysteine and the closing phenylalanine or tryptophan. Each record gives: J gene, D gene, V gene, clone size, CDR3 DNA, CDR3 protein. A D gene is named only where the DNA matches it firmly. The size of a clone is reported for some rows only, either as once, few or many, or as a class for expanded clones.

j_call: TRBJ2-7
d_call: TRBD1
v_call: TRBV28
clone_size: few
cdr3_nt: TGTGCCAGCAGTTCGTCGACAGGGACGTACGAGCAGTACTTC
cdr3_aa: CASSSSTGTYEQYF

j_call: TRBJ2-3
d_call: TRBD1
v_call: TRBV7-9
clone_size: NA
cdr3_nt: TGTGCCAGCAGCACCGGGACAGGAGGTACAGATACGCAGTATTTT
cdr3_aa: CASSTGTGGTDTQYF

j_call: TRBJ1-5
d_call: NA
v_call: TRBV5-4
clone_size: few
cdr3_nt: TGTGCCAGCAGCTTGGGCGGAGGGATCAATCAGCCCCAGCATTTT
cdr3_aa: CASSLGGGINQPQHF

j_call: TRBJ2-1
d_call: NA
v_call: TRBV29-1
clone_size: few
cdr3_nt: TGCAGCGTTGGGAAGGGCTCCTACAATGAGCAGTTCTTC
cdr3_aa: CSVGKGSYNEQFF

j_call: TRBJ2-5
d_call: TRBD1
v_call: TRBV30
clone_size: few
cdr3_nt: TGTGCCTGGAGTGTCCCCGGGACAGGCGAGGAGCAGTACTTC
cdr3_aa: CAWSVPGTGEEQYF

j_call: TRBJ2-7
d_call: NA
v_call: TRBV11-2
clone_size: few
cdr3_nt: TGTGCCAGCAGTCAACATACGGGCTACGAGCAGTACTTC
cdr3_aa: CASSQHTGYEQYF

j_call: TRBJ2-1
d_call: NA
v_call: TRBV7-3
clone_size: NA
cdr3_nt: TGTGCCAGCAGCTTAACGTATGGGTGGCCAGCCTCCTACAATGAGCAGTTCTTC
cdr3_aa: CASSLTYGWPASYNEQFF

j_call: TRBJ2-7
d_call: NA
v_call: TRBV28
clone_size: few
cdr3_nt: TGTGCCAGCAGTTTGGCAAGGGCTGGATCCTACGAGCAGTACTTC
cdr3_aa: CASSLARAGSYEQYF

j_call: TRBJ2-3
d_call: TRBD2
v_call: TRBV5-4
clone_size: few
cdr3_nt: TGTGCCAGCAGCGGGAAGCGGGAGGACGATACGCAGTATTTT
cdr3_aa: CASSGKREDDTQYF

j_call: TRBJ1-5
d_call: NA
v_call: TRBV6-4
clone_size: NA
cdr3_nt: TGTGCCAGCAGCAGGGATTGGCATAATCAGCCCCAGCATTTT
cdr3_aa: CASSRDWHNQPQHF

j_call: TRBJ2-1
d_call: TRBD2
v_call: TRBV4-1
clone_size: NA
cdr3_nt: TGCGCCAGCAGCCAAGATCGACTAGCGGGGTACAATGAGCAGTTCTTC
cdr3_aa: CASSQDRLAGYNEQFF

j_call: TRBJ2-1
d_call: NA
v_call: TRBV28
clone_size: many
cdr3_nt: TGTGCCAGCAGGCCCGGCACTCGACCCACCTTTTTCTTC
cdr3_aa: CASRPGTRPTFFF

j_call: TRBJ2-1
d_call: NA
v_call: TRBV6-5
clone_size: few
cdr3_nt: TGTGCCAGCAGTTACTCTTTGGGGCTATACAATGAGCAGTTCTTC
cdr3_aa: CASSYSLGLYNEQFF

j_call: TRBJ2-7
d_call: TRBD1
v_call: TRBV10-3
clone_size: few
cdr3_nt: TGTGCCATCAATCCGGGACAGACCATTTACGAGCAGTACTTC
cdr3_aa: CAINPGQTIYEQYF

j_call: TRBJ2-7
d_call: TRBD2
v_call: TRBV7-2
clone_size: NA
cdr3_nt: TGTGCCAGCACCCCCGGGGGGACCGGAGCTCTCGAGCAGTACTTC
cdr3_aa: CASTPGGTGALEQYF

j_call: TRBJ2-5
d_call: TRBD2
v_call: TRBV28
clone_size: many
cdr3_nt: TGTGCCAGCAGGACTAGCGGGAGGGAGACCCAGTACTTC
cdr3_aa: CASRTSGRETQYF

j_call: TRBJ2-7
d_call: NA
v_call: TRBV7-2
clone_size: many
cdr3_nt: TGTGCCAGCAGCATAAGGGGGGGCGAGAGTTACGAGCAGTACTTC
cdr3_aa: CASSIRGGESYEQYF

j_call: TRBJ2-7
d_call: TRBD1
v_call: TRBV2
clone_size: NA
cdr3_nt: TGTGCCAGCAGTCCCGGACAGGGACCGTACTTC
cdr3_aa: CASSPGQGPYF

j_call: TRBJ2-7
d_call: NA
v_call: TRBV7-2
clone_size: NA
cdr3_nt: TGTGCCAGCAGCCCGGGGATCTACGAGCAGTACTTC
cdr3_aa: CASSPGIYEQYF

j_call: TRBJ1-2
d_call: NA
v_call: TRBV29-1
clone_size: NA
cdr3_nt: TGCAGCTCGGGGCCGGGACCTAACTATGGCTACACCTTC
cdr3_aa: CSSGPGPNYGYTF

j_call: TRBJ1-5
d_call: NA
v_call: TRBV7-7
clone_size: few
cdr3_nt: TGTGCTAGCAGCTTGGATTGGGGGCAGCCCCAGCATTTT
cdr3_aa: CASSLDWGQPQHF

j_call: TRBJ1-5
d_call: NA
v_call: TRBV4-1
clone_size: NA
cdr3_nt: TGCGCCAGCAGCCCACTAGACCTGGCGGGGCAGCCCCAGCATTTT
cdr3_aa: CASSPLDLAGQPQHF

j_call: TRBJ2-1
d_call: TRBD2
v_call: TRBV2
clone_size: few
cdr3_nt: TGTGCCAGCGCGGGACTAGCGGTTTACAATGAGCAGTTCTTC
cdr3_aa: CASAGLAVYNEQFF

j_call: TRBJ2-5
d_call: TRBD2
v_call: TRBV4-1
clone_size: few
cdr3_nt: TGCGCCAGCAGCCTCCGGGAGGCACAAGAGACCCAGTACTTC
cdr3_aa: CASSLREAQETQYF

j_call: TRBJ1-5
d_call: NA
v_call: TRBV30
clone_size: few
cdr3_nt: TGTGCCTGGGTATTCAATCAGCCCCAGCATTTT
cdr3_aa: CAWVFNQPQHF

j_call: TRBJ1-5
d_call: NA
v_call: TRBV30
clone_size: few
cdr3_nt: TGTGCCTGGAGTCGGAATCCAGGGAGTGCGGTTCAGCCCCAGCATTTT
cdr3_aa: CAWSRNPGSAVQPQHF

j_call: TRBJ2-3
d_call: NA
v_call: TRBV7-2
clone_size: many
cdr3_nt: TGTGCCAGCAGCCCCCAGAGAACCATGGGGGCAGATACGCAGTATTTT
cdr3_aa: CASSPQRTMGADTQYF

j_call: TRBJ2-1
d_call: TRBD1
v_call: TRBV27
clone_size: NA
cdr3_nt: TGTGCCAGCAGCTTCTGGACAGGCCATGAGCAGTTCTTC
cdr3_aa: CASSFWTGHEQFF

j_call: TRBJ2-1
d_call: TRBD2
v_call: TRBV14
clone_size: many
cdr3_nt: TGTGCCAGCAGCCAAGCGGGAGGGCAGTTCTTC
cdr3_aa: CASSQAGGQFF

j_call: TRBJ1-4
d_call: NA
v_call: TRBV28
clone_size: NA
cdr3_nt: TGTGCCAGCAGTGAAGGGGGGGATGGGAACGAAAAACTGTTTTTT
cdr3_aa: CASSEGGDGNEKLFF

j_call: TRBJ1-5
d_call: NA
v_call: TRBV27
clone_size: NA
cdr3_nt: TGTGCCAGCAGTTTTAACCTCAATCAGCCCCAGCATTTT
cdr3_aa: CASSFNLNQPQHF

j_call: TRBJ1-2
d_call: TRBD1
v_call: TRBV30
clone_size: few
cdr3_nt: TGTGCCTGGAGTCCACCGGGACAGGTCTATGGCTACACCTTC
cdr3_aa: CAWSPPGQVYGYTF

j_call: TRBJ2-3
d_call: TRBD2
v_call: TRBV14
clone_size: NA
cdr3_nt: TGTGCCAGCAGCCAAGAATTTGCGGGAGCTCCTCAGTATTTT
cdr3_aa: CASSQEFAGAPQYF

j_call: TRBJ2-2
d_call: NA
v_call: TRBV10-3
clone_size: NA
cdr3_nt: TGTGCCACCCGACCTAGGGGGGCGGACACCGGGGAGCTGTTTTTT
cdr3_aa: CATRPRGADTGELFF

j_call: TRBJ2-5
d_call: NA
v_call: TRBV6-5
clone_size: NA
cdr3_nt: TGTGCCAGCGGACCAGAGTTAGGGGAGACCCAGTACTTC
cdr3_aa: CASGPELGETQYF

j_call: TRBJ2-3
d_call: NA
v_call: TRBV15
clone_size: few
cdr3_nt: TGTGCCACCAGCAGAGTATCTGGTGGATTAGGGTTCACAGATACGCAGTATTTT
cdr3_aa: CATSRVSGGLGFTDTQYF

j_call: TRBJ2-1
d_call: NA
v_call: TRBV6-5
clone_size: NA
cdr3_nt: TGTGCCAGCAGACCGCCGGACGGTTCGGCGTTCTTC
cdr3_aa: CASRPPDGSAFF

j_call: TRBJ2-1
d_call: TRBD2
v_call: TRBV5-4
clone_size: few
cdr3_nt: TGTGCCAGCAGCTTTCGCAGGGAGGGCTACAATGAGCAGTTCTTC
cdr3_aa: CASSFRREGYNEQFF

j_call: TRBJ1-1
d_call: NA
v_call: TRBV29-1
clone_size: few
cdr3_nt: TGCAGCGTTGTAAGGGACGAGAAATTCACTGAAGCTTTCTTT
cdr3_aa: CSVVRDEKFTEAFF

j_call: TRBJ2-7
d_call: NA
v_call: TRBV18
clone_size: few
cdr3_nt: TGTGCCAGCTCACCACCGCGGACATCATACGAGCAGTACTTC
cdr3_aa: CASSPPRTSYEQYF

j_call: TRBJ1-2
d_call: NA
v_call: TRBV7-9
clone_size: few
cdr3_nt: TGTGCCAGCAGCCCGGACGGGGAGCTTGGCTACACCTTC
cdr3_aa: CASSPDGELGYTF

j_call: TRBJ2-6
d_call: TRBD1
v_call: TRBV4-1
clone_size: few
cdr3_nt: TGCGCCAGCAGCCAAGGCGGGCCCTGGACAGGGACTGGGGCCAACGTCCTGACTTTC
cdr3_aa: CASSQGGPWTGTGANVLTF

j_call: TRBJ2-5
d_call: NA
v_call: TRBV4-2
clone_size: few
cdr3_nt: TGTGCCAGCAGCCAGCCACAGTCCTACCAAGAGACCCAGTACTTC
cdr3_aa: CASSQPQSYQETQYF

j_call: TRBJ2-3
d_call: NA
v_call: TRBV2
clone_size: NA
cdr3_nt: TGTGCCAGCACCGGAGGTTACAGCACAGATACGCAGTATTTT
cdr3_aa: CASTGGYSTDTQYF

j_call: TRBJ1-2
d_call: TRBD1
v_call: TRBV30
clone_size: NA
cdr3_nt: TGTGCCTGGAGTGTTCTCGGGACAGGGGATGGCTACACCTTC
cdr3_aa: CAWSVLGTGDGYTF

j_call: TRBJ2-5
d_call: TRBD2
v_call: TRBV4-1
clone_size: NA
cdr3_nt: TGCGCCAGCAGCCCAAGCGGGAGACCTGAAGAGACCCAGTACTTC
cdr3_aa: CASSPSGRPEETQYF

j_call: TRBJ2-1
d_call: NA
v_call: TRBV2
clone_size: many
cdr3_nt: TGTGCCAGCAAGCGCGGGCTAGCCAATGAGCAGTTCTTC
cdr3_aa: CASKRGLANEQFF

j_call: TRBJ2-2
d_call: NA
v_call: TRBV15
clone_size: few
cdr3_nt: TGTGCCACCAGCAGACCTCAGAGGAACACCGGGGAGCTGTTTTTT
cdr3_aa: CATSRPQRNTGELFF

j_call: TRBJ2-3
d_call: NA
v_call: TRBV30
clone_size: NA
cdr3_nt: TGTGCCTGGAGTGACGGCGCAGATACGCAGTATTTT
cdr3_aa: CAWSDGADTQYF

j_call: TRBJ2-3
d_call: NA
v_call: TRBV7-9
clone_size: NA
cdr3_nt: TGTGCCAGCAGCCTCGTGTCCCAGGGTGCAGATACGCAGTATTTT
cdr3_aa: CASSLVSQGADTQYF

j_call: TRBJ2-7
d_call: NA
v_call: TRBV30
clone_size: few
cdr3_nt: TGTGCCTGGAGACCTTCACTCCGCTCCTCCTACGAGCAGTACTTC
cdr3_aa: CAWRPSLRSSYEQYF

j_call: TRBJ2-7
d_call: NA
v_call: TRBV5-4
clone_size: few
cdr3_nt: TGTGCCAGCAGCCCAGGCGGCACCGCGACTACGGAGCAGTACTTC
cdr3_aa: CASSPGGTATTEQYF

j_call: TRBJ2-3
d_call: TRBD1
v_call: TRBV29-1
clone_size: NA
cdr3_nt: TGCAGCGTCGGGACAGTCCACAACACAGATACGCAGTATTTT
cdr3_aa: CSVGTVHNTDTQYF

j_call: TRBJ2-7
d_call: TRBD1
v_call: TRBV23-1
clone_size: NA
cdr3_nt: TGCGCCAGCAGTCAATCCGGACAGGGGGCTGTTCACGAGCAGTACTTC
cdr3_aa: CASSQSGQGAVHEQYF

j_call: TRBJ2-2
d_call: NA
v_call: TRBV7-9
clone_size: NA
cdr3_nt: TGTGCCAGCAGCTCTATGGGGGAGCTGTTTTTT
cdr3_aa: CASSSMGELFF